Listed below are T cell receptor beta chains from one sample, sequenced in a study of CD8+CD57+ T cells in acquired aplastic anemia. TCRdb passed the reads through MiXCR, listing each CDR3 protein once. The repertoire holds about 130,000 distinct CDR3 sequences, more than 35% seen once, with 8.4% in the top ten. Sequenced: sorted CD4+, CD8+, or CD8+CD57+ T cells (not recorded which) from PBMCs. These receptors all come from a human donor in good health, serving as a control. CDR3s leave out the opening cysteine and the closing phenylalanine or tryptophan. A D gene is named only where the DNA matches it firmly.

J | D | V | CDR3
TRBJ2-5 | NA | TRBV6-1 | ASSDLETQY
TRBJ2-7 | NA | TRBV24-1 | ATSLGGGNSEQY
TRBJ2-3 | TRBD1 | TRBV10-3 | AISAGRQGGDTQY
TRBJ1-5 | TRBD1 | TRBV2 | ASSEADRGVRYNQPQH
TRBJ2-3 | TRBD1 | TRBV10-1 | ASSRQGTDTQY
TRBJ2-1 | TRBD2 | TRBV11-2 | ASSLDPGGGNEQF
TRBJ2-7 | NA | TRBV3-1 | ASSQGVLEQY
TRBJ2-3 | TRBD2 | TRBV4-2 | ASHSAGGIQDTQY
TRBJ2-1 | TRBD1 | TRBV12-3/TRBV12-4 | ASKTGAIDNEQF
TRBJ2-3 | NA | TRBV12-3/TRBV12-4 | ASGIGSFGDTQY
TRBJ1-2 | NA | TRBV10-3 | AISVRGAGYT